The 30 T cell receptor beta chains in this list originate from one sample, sequenced in a study of beta chain features in type 1 diabetes. Study-level findings and limits: Researchers report that Type 1 diabetes patients had moderately but significantly shorter TCRB CDR3s across all four CD4+ subsets.

The investigators reverse transcribed all of the isolated RNA, so they sequenced expressed TCRB transcripts. Generated by immunoSEQ multiplex PCR, the TCRdb table keeps only in-frame clones and is missing some. In the table there are fewer than 350,000 clones, over 14% of which are singletons. For these TCRs, the target antigens are not known. The sequenced material came from naive CD4+ T cells from blood. All receptors come from a young man with type 1 diabetes.

The chain carries TRBV6-5 and TRBJ1-2; possible D gene TRBD1, 5 bases. This CDR3 contains 14 residues. CDR1 is MNHEY and CDR2 is SVGAGI in the germline V gene. V was pared by 5 bases and J by 3 bases, with 13 bases between. This CDR3 is CASSNRGWDYGYTF. The DNA of the CDR3 is TGTGCCAGCAGTAATAGGGGATGGGACTATGGCTACACCTTC.

V gene TRBV28 combines with J gene TRBJ2-3; TRBD2 aligns across 16 bases. The CDR3 covers 18 residues. Germline V gene sequence: CDR1 MDHEN, CDR2 SYDVKM. V shed 9 bases and J 1 base; nucleotides not matched to a gene: 10. The CDR3 is CASGTSGRAPSRTDTQYF. The CDR3 DNA sequence: TGTGCCAGTGGGACTAGCGGGAGGGCCCCCTCTCGCACAGATACGCAGTATTTT.

This clone was seen only a few times. This chain joins TRBV9 and TRBJ2-5; TRBD2 agrees at 8 bases. The V gene end was trimmed by 1 base and the J gene end by 1 base; junction bases not matched to a gene: 3. Germline values: CDR1 SGDLS, CDR2 YYNGEE. The CDR3 contains 15 residues. The CDR3 coding sequence is TGTGCCAGCAGCGTAACTAGCGGCGTCCAAGAGACCCAGTACTTC. It yields the protein CASSVTSGVQETQYF.

This chain uses TRBV6-5 with TRBJ2-5; 11 bases are a match to TRBD2. CDR1 and CDR2 from the germline V gene are MNHEY and SVGAGI. CDR3 length: 15 residues. The V gene end was trimmed by 6 bases and the J gene end by 3 bases; junction bases not matched to a gene: 6. The CDR3 here is CASRAIAGGKETQYF. The DNA for the CDR3 is TGTGCCAGCAGGGCTATAGCGGGAGGGAAAGAGACCCAGTACTTC.

This clone was seen a handful of times. This rearrangement joins TRBV7-2 to TRBJ1-5; D remains unclear. Between the trimmed V and J ends, which lost 8 bases and 4 bases, there was a span of 12 bases. The CDR3 has 13 residues. Per the germline V gene, CDR1 is SGHTA and CDR2 is FQGNSA. DNA of the CDR3: TGTGCCAGCTTCGGGGAGACAAATCAGCCCCAGCATTTT. It specifies CASFGETNQPQHF.

The chain carries TRBV5-4 and TRBJ2-4, with a weak D call TRBD1 (6 bases). This CDR3 is built from 14 residues. Germline V gene data show CDR1 as SGHNT and CDR2 as YYREEE (reference sequence). V dropped 0 bases and J dropped 6 bases, with 10 bases sitting between them. This chain's CDR3 is CASSLEQGGNIQYF. The CDR3 DNA follows: TGTGCCAGCAGCTTGGAACAGGGTGGAAACATTCAGTACTTC.

The chain uses TRBV4-1 and TRBJ1-1; D possibly corresponds to TRBD1 (6 bases). V was pared by 4 bases and J by 5 bases, with 11 bases between. The germline V gene encodes CDR1 MGHRA and CDR2 YSYEKL. This CDR3 comprises 13 residues. For the CDR3, the DNA is TGCGCCAGCAGCCCGGGGGGCCTGACTGAAGCTTTCTTT. Its protein is CASSPGGLTEAFF.

The chain links TRBV7-2 to TRBJ2-1; no firm D call. The CDR3 runs to 13 residues. Trimming shortened V by 1 base and J by 13 bases, and 14 bases separated the two germline ends. The germline V gene has CDR1 SGHTA and CDR2 FQGNSA. The CDR3, as DNA: TGTGCCAGCAGCTTAGTTTTTGCAGTCAATCAGTTCTTC. This encodes CASSLVFAVNQFF.

The V and J genes are TRBV28 and TRBJ1-4; TRBD1 matches at 7 bases. Germline loops: CDR1 MDHEN, CDR2 SYDVKM. This CDR3 contains 14 residues. After removal of 6 bases from V and 10 bases from J, the junction contained 11 bases not matched to a gene. CDR3 residues: CASSSRDSPGKLFF. CDR3 nucleotide sequence: TGTGCCAGCAGCAGCCGGGACAGCCCCGGAAAACTGTTTTTT.

This clone showed up just a few times. J is TRBJ1-2 and V is TRBV19; 9 bases align to TRBD1. Germline V gene data show CDR1 as LNHDA and CDR2 as SQIVND (reference sequence). The CDR3 is 14 amino acids. After removal of 7 bases from V and 5 bases from J, the junction contained 8 bases not matched to a gene. This CDR3 reads CASKRTGGVYGYTF. CDR3 DNA sequence: TGTGCCAGTAAGCGTACAGGGGGCGTATATGGCTACACCTTC.

This clone was counted a few times. Other DNA sequences within the sample encode an identical CDR3. The CDR3 nucleotides are TGTGCCAGCAGCTTACACGAACCCCCACGGGTTTACGAGCAGTACTTC. This codes for CASSLHEPPRVYEQYF. The chain uses TRBV21-1 and TRBJ2-7; TRBD2 reflects the table's D call only, with no check against the DNA. TRBV21-1 is labeled a pseudogene. The CDR3 totals 16 residues.

This clone occurred a few times. The V and J genes are TRBV28 and TRBJ2-2; no reliable D call. The V gene's germline CDR1 is MDHEN and CDR2 SYDVKM. Trimming removed 5 bases from V and 6 bases from J, with 10 bases in between. The CDR3 has 13 residues. CDR3 amino acids: CASSRRSAGELFF. As DNA, the CDR3 is TGTGCCAGCAGTCGCCGGTCGGCCGGGGAGCTGTTTTTT.

The gene calls are TRBV7-6 and TRBJ2-1, with TRBD2 identical over 10 bases. V was clipped by 4 bases and J by 2 bases; unmatched bases: 5. The germline V gene has CDR1 SGHVS and CDR2 FNYEAQ. The CDR3 loop spans 16 amino acids. The CDR3 protein is CASSSPGTSAYNEQFF. CDR3 nucleotide sequence: TGTGCCAGCAGCTCCCCCGGGACTAGCGCCTACAATGAGCAGTTCTTC.

This chain uses TRBV4-2 with TRBJ2-5; TRBD2 might be the D (9 bases). Germline-derived CDR1 and CDR2 are LGHNA and YNFKEQ. V was pared by 3 bases and J by 4 bases, with 30 bases between. The CDR3 is 20 residues long. The CDR3 DNA is TGTGCCAGCAGCCACTACGCGGGGGCTAGCGGGACAGGAGCGGGAGAGACCCAGTACTTC. Residues: CASSHYAGASGTGAGETQYF.

This clone showed up just a few times. The chain joins TRBV7-8 to TRBJ2-1; 7 bases are a match to TRBD2. J was trimmed by 0 bases and V by 2 bases; bases with no gene match: 10. This CDR3 has 18 amino acids. Germline V lookup: CDR1 SGHVS, CDR2 FQNEAQ. The CDR3 here is CASSLKSIRDYSYNEQFF. In DNA form, the CDR3 reads TGTGCCAGCAGCTTAAAATCGATCCGGGACTACTCCTACAATGAGCAGTTCTTC.

CDR3 bases: TGTGCCAGCAGCTTAGGGAGAGAGACCCAGTACTTC. Its protein is CASSLGRETQYF. The chain employs TRBV11-3 and TRBJ2-5; D not resolved. V gave up 1 base and J gave up 4 bases, with 4 bases separating them. Germline V lookup: CDR1 SGHNT, CDR2 YENEEA. CDR3 size: 12 residues.

The chain employs TRBV23-1 and TRBJ1-5; tentatively, D is TRBD1 (5 bases). TRBV23-1 is classed as an ORF, of uncertain function. The CDR3 spans 14 residues. Trimming cost V 6 bases and J 7 bases, with 16 bases left between them. CDR3 in amino acids: CASSLGQGGQPQHF. The DNA of the CDR3 is TGCGCCAGCAGCCTAGGTCAGGGAGGACAGCCCCAGCATTTT.

The chain couples TRBV30 to TRBJ2-3, with 8 bases matching TRBD1. Germline loops: CDR1 GTSNPN, CDR2 SVGIG (reference sequence). The V and J ends lost 3 bases and 0 bases, in that order; junction bases with no gene match: 8. The CDR3 is 16 residues long. CDR3 loop: CAWRGGRGQSTDTQYF. The CDR3, as DNA: TGTGCCTGGAGAGGCGGCAGGGGGCAGAGCACAGATACGCAGTATTTT.

The table lists this clone with a few counts. The V gene is TRBV19, the J gene TRBJ1-4; D is ambiguous. The length of the CDR3 is 10 residues. Germline CDR1 LNHDA, CDR2 SQIVND (reference sequence). Trimming removed 8 bases at V and 13 bases at J, with 11 bases between. The chain's CDR3 is CASGGRTLFF. As DNA, the CDR3 is TGTGCCAGTGGTGGGAGGACACTGTTTTTT.

The chain joins TRBV7-9 to TRBJ1-5; 8 nucleotides line up with TRBD1. This CDR3 is 15 amino acids long. V trimming: 3 bases; J trimming: 2 bases; junction bases outside the gene matches: 3. CDR1 is SEHNR and CDR2 is FQNEAQ in the germline V gene (reference sequence). This chain's CDR3 is CASSLQGAGNQPQHF. As DNA, the CDR3 is TGTGCCAGCAGCTTGCAGGGGGCAGGCAATCAGCCCCAGCATTTT.

Only a few counts were recorded for this clone. The chain joins TRBV7-9 to TRBJ1-1; possibly TRBD1 for D (5 bases). The germline CDR1 and CDR2 sequences are SEHNR and FQNEAQ (reference sequence). This CDR3 has 17 residues. V lost 0 bases, J lost 4 bases, and 18 bases lay in between. This chain's CDR3 is CASSLARGGVERTEAFF. In DNA, the CDR3 is TGTGCCAGCAGCTTAGCGCGGGGGGGAGTGGAGCGCACTGAAGCTTTCTTT.

This chain uses TRBV9 with TRBJ2-3; 8 bases agree with TRBD2. Germline V gene lookup returns CDR1 SGDLS and CDR2 YYNGEE. The CDR3 totals 18 residues. Germline trimming cut 0 bases from V and 1 base from J; bases unmatched to any gene: 10. CDR3 DNA: TGTGCCAGCAGCGTAGCCGGCCTTCTAGCGGGTCGCACAGATACGCAGTATTTT. Amino acid sequence: CASSVAGLLAGRTDTQYF.

The rearrangement links TRBV5-1 to TRBJ2-2, with unresolved D. Trimming took off 0 bases at V and 0 bases at J, with 9 bases between the two ends. The CDR3 loop spans 16 amino acids. Germline lookup yields CDR1 SGHRS and CDR2 YFSETQ. The CDR3 coding sequence is TGCGCCAGCAGCTTGGCACTGCATCCGAACACCGGGGAGCTGTTTTTT. Translation: CASSLALHPNTGELFF.

The rearrangement uses TRBV7-2 and TRBJ2-5; the D is unclear. CDR1 and CDR2 (germline): SGHTA, FQGNSA. CDR3 length: 13 amino acids. V dropped 4 bases and J dropped 5 bases, with 11 bases sitting between them. The chain's CDR3 is CASSYLVAETQYF. DNA for the CDR3: TGTGCCAGCAGCTACCTAGTTGCGGAGACCCAGTACTTC.

The chain carries TRBV7-2 and TRBJ2-3, with 7 bases that match TRBD1. The CDR3 extends over 14 amino acids. Per germline, CDR1 SGHTA and CDR2 FQGNSA. With V trimmed by 1 base and J by 5 bases, 3 bases remained unmatched. DNA for the CDR3: TGTGCCAGCAGCTTAGTCAACAGGGGAGATACGCAGTATTTT. Translation gives CASSLVNRGDTQYF.

This clone was counted between two and nine times. The chain joins TRBV5-1 to TRBJ2-7; TRBD2 agrees at 7 bases. From germline, CDR1 is SGHRS and CDR2 YFSETQ. V lost 2 bases, J lost 2 bases, and 1 base stayed unmatched. The CDR3 is 13 amino acids. The CDR3: CASSFGGTYEQYF. CDR3 nucleotide sequence: TGCGCCAGCAGCTTCGGGGGGACCTACGAGCAGTACTTC.

This chain links TRBV5-1 with TRBJ1-2; D gene unclear. The CDR3 consists of 15 residues. CDR1 is SGHRS, CDR2 YFSETQ, per germline. Deletions cut 4 bases from V and 0 bases from J, with 13 bases between. In nucleotides, the CDR3 is TGCGCCAGCAGCCCTACAGCATACCCTAACTATGGCTACACCTTC. This codes for CASSPTAYPNYGYTF.

The chain is built from TRBV7-8 and TRBJ1-1; D is perhaps TRBD1 (5 bases). CDR1 SGHVS and CDR2 FQNEAQ come from the germline V gene. The CDR3 runs to 14 residues. Trimming took 5 bases from V and 4 from J, leaving 14 bases between them. CDR3 nucleotides: TGTGCCAGCAGCCCGTCAGGGTGGGGCACTGAAGCTTTCTTT. The encoded protein is CASSPSGWGTEAFF.

V is TRBV7-2 and J is TRBJ2-1; TRBD2 is a possible D gene (5 bases). Germline V gene lookup returns CDR1 SGHTA and CDR2 FQGNSA. Between the trimmed V and J ends, which lost 0 bases and 8 bases, there was a span of 8 bases. The CDR3 contains 13 residues. The CDR3 DNA follows: TGTGCCAGCAGCTTAGCGGGAGCCGATGAGCAGTTCTTC. Translation: CASSLAGADEQFF.

Only a few counts were recorded for this clone. This chain joins TRBV5-1 and TRBJ1-6; a possible D gene is TRBD1 (5 bases). This CDR3 has 13 amino acids. Germline V gives CDR1 SGHRS, CDR2 YFSETQ. Trimming cost V 6 bases and J 8 bases, with 12 bases left between them. In DNA form, the CDR3 reads TGCGCCAGCAATCTAGGGGTTGATTCACCCCTCCACTTT. Protein: CASNLGVDSPLHF.